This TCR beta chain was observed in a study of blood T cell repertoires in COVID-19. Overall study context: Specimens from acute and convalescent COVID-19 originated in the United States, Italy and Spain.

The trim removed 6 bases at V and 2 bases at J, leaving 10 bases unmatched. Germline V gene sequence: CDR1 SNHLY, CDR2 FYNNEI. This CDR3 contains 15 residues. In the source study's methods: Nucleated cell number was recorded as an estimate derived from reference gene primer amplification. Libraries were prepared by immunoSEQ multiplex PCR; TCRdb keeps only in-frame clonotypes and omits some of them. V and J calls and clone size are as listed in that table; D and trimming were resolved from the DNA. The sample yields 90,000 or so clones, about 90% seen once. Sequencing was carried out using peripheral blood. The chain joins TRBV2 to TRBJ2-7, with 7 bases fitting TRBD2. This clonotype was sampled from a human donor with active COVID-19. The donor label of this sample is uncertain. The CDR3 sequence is CASSLTPGGTYEQYF. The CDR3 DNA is TGTGCCAGCAGCTTAACCCCGGGGGGTACCTACGAGCAGTACTTC.